This TCR beta chain was recovered during a study of OX40 agonist ivuxolimab in advanced cancers. Remarks on this clone: As yet, its antigen is unknown.

Clones were read by immunoSEQ multiplex PCR, and TCRdb kept only the in-frame ones, dropping some. This table holds 35,000 to 40,000 clones, less than 85% found once. General observations from the study: Some patients who did not respond also had low normalized T-cell clonal expansion.

This CDR3 region has 14 residues. Germline values: CDR1 SNHLY, CDR2 FYNNEI. V was pared by 3 bases and J by 0 bases, with 3 bases between. The starting material was CD4+ or CD8+ T cells sorted from blood, obtained in a trial of the OX40 agonist ivuxolimab. This sequence originates from an adult with an advanced solid tumor such as melanoma, head and neck, liver or kidney cancer. The chain couples TRBV2 to TRBJ2-6; the D is unclear. In nucleotides, the CDR3 is TGTGCCAGCAGTGATGACTCTGGGGCCAACGTCCTGACTTTC. Amino acids: CASSDDSGANVLTF.